This is a list of T cell receptor beta chains from one sample in a study of T-cell memory formation after mild COVID-19. Each CDR3 protein gets one entry after TCRdb re-called the 5' RACE reads with MiXCR. Among 200,000 or so distinct CDR3 sequences listed, about 9.2% were seen once. The sample taken for sequencing was PBMCs or a T cell subset sorted from them (not recorded which). The receptors shown here come from a man younger than 35 who had mild COVID-19 (a few samples of this study predate the infection). Cell type and time point are not known. The CDR3 runs from the conserved cysteine through the conserved F or W. The D gene is left open where the match is weak. Size values are once, few and many counts, or a class for expanded clones, and some rows have none.

>TRBD2|few|TRBJ2-5|14|TRBV5-1
CASSDPSGGWTQYF
TGCGCCAGCTCCGACCCCAGCGGGGGATGGACCCAGTACTTC
>-|many|TRBJ2-7|12|TRBV29-1
CSVENRDYEQYF
TGCAGCGTTGAGAACAGGGATTACGAGCAGTACTTC
>TRBD2|-|TRBJ2-4|18|TRBV4-1
CASRPRTDGTSERNIQYF
TGCGCCAGCAGACCCCGCACGGACGGGACTAGTGAGAGAAACATTCAGTACTTC
>-|many|TRBJ1-6|15|TRBV3-1
CASSQDPGYNSPLHF
TGTGCCAGCAGCCAAGACCCAGGTTATAATTCACCCCTCCACTTT
>TRBD1|few|TRBJ2-3|18|TRBV5-1
CASSLPRETGAGGYTQYF
TGCGCCAGCAGCTTGCCTCGAGAGACAGGGGCAGGGGGGTATACGCAGTATTTT
>TRBD1|few|TRBJ2-5|13|TRBV6-6
CASTQGALETQYF
TGTGCCAGTACCCAGGGGGCGCTTGAGACCCAGTACTTC
>-|many|TRBJ2-3|13|TRBV7-2
CASSPNQRDTQYF
TGTGCCAGCAGCCCGAACCAACGGGATACGCAGTATTTT
>-|many|TRBJ2-5|11|TRBV7-2
CASRAQETQYF
TGTGCCAGCAGAGCCCAAGAGACCCAGTACTTC
>TRBD1|few|TRBJ1-2|16|TRBV7-3
CASSPEQGALVGGYTF
TGTGCCAGCAGCCCGGAACAGGGGGCTCTCGTGGGGGGCTACACCTTC
>-|-|TRBJ2-5|17|TRBV9
CASSVDFGRGASETQYF
TGTGCCAGCAGCGTAGATTTTGGAAGGGGGGCCAGTGAGACCCAGTACTTC
>TRBD1|-|TRBJ1-1|16|TRBV7-2
CASSATGSWVNTEAFF
TGTGCCAGCAGCGCGACAGGGTCATGGGTGAACACTGAAGCTTTCTTT
>-|-|TRBJ2-5|14|TRBV7-2
CASSPLLGPRTQYF
TGTGCCAGCAGCCCGCTCCTCGGGCCGCGGACCCAGTACTTC
>TRBD1|few|TRBJ2-7|15|TRBV7-2
CASSFTGQSSYEQYF
TGTGCCAGCAGCTTTACGGGACAGAGCTCCTACGAGCAGTACTTC
>TRBD2|many|TRBJ2-1|15|TRBV6-2/TRBV6-3
CASSPPAGGYNEQFF
TGTGCCAGCAGTCCCCCAGCGGGGGGATACAATGAGCAGTTCTTC
>TRBD2|-|TRBJ2-2|15|TRBV18
CASFMTSGLTGELFF
TGTGCCAGCTTCATGACTAGCGGGTTGACCGGGGAGCTGTTTTTT
>-|-|TRBJ2-5|13|TRBV11-3
CASSRGHQETQYF
TGTGCCAGCAGCCGCGGACACCAAGAGACCCAGTACTTC
>TRBD2|few|TRBJ2-1|12|TRBV28
CASREAGAEQFF
TGTGCCAGCAGGGAGGCGGGAGCGGAGCAGTTCTTC
>-|many|TRBJ2-2|14|TRBV18
CASSTTRETGELFF
TGTGCCAGCTCAACCACCAGAGAGACCGGGGAGCTGTTTTTT
>-|few|TRBJ1-5|14|TRBV10-3
CAISDFKCNQPQHF
TGTGCCATCAGTGATTTCAAGTGCAATCAGCCCCAGCATTTT
>-|few|TRBJ2-7|12|TRBV2
CASRLQGYEQYF
TGTGCCAGCAGGTTGCAGGGCTACGAGCAGTACTTC
>-|many|TRBJ2-7|14|TRBV30
CAWSRRQGIYEQYF
TGTGCCTGGAGCCGCCGGCAGGGGATCTACGAGCAGTACTTC
>-|many|TRBJ1-1|13|TRBV20-1
CSARDLGDTEAFF
TGCAGTGCTAGAGATCTCGGGGACACTGAAGCTTTCTTT
>-|-|TRBJ1-6|14|TRBV19
CASGLINAGSPLHF
TGTGCCAGTGGACTTATAAATGCGGGTTCACCCCTCCACTTT
>TRBD2|few|TRBJ2-1|16|TRBV4-1
CASSQGLAGTGYEQFF
TGCGCCAGCAGCCAAGGACTAGCGGGGACTGGCTATGAGCAGTTCTTC
>TRBD2|-|TRBJ2-1|12|TRBV11-3
CASSFLAGEQFF
TGTGCCAGCAGCTTTCTAGCGGGTGAGCAGTTCTTC
>-|many|TRBJ2-2|13|TRBV3-1
CASSQGEAGELFF
TGTGCCAGCAGCCAAGGGGAGGCCGGGGAGCTGTTTTTT
>TRBD2|few|TRBJ2-3|15|TRBV9
CASSVESGGTDTQYF
TGTGCCAGCAGCGTAGAGTCGGGAGGGACAGATACGCAGTATTTT
>-|few|TRBJ1-4|15|TRBV28
CASSTMTGPNEKLFF
TGTGCCAGCAGTACCATGACAGGTCCTAATGAAAAACTGTTTTTT
>-|-|TRBJ1-2|12|TRBV7-2
CASSLYGDGYTF
TGTGCCAGCAGCTTGTACGGGGACGGCTACACCTTC
>-|-|TRBJ1-1|16|TRBV4-3
CASSQGSPGGSTEAFF
TGCGCCAGCAGCCAAGGATCTCCCGGGGGGAGCACTGAAGCTTTCTTT
>-|few|TRBJ1-5|13|TRBV10-3
CAIRGDSNQPQHF
TGTGCCATCCGGGGGGATAGCAATCAGCCCCAGCATTTT